This T cell receptor (beta chain) was profiled in a study of blood T cell repertoires in COVID-19 (dated by TCRdb to the early 2020s). For the study in its entirety: Samples covering the acute and convalescent phases of COVID-19 were provided by collaborators in the United States, Italy and Spain. The repertoires were released in a freely available public database meant as a resource for research on the immune response to SARS-CoV-2. The material from the prospective study consisted of cDNA or gDNA derived from T cells, B-cell-depleted T cells, or PBMCs. Samples came from the ongoing ImmuneRACE study (first 160 participants) plus 1,254 subjects from 6 global collaborators. Where available, HLA class I and class II types were obtained from metadata supplied by the sample provider rather than from assay-based typing. A de-identified subject ID, COVID-19 status, age in years and sex were almost always included in the sample metadata. The dataset comprised deeply sampled blood TCRbeta repertoires from subjects exposed to, actively infected with, or recovered from COVID-19.

The germline ends are 12 bases apart after V is trimmed by 6 bases and J by 4 bases. In the germline V gene, CDR1 corresponds to SQVTM and CDR2 to ANQGSEA. The CDR3 spans 12 residues, from the cysteine through the phenylalanine. Of the read, only the CDR3 DNA is kept; its 36 bases are in frame from base 1. Here is what the overall study found, with its caveats: The quantity of clinical and demographic metadata differed by source and by participant and was supplied without curation.

One collaborating source in Seattle enrolled patients during active infection and followed them longitudinally through the course of disease. Collaborating institutions collected whole blood in K2EDTA tubes following their own protocols. For TCRbeta analysis, collaborator samples were shipped as frozen whole blood, as isolated PBMCs, or as DNA extracted from either sample type. TCRbeta CDR3 regions were amplified from genomic DNA using the immunoSEQ Assay, a bias-controlled multiplex PCR. From the authors' description of their analysis: The number of nucleated cells in each sample was estimated by amplification of reference gene primers within the assay. To quantify the absolute abundance of each unique TCRbeta CDR3 rearrangement, sequence reads were collapsed and filtered. For each sample, productive Simpson clonality was calculated by taking the square root of Simpson's diversity index across productive rearrangements. In its TCRdb copy, this immuneACCESS table keeps in-frame sequences only and misses some clones. Where compared with another copy, unresolved V genes explain less than half of these, and the others have no known cause. V and J calls and clone size are given by that table; D and trimming were obtained from the DNA. Recorded for this sample are under 450,000 clones; roughly 90% of them occurred a single time. The ten largest clones capture just over 7% of the sample.

For this clone: Its binding antigen is unknown. The input lacks base qualities; no much larger clone sits a single base away.

This receptor was obtained from a woman aged 60 to 75 with COVID-19, enrolled during active disease. The sample was peripheral blood. The rearrangement combines TRBV29-1 with TRBJ1-1; perhaps TRBD1 is the D gene, with 5 bases matching. CDR3 region: CSVWGGPTEAFF. The base sequence is TGCAGCGTCTGGGGGGGACCCACTGAAGCTTTCTTT.